This section outlines one TCR beta chain sequence together with its context. The antigen it recognizes is unknown. No qualities accompany the bases; no much larger clone lies one base away. For CDR1 and CDR2, the germline V gene lists SGHTA and FQGNSA. The V end loses 3 bases and the J end loses 2 bases, and a stretch of 10 bases separates them. From the cysteine up to the phenylalanine, the CDR3 has a length of 15 residues. The CDR3 DNA has 45 bases and is translated from base 1. The source of the sample is a study of blood T cell repertoires in COVID-19 (dated by TCRdb to between 2020 and 2021). In terms of the full investigation: Collaborator samples came from the United States, Italy and Spain and covered acute and convalescent phases of COVID-19. The sample metadata nearly always contained a de-identified subject ID, COVID-19 status, age in years and sex. Where available, HLA class I and class II types were obtained from metadata supplied by the sample provider rather than from assay-based typing. The samples were drawn from two sources: the first 160 participants of the ongoing ImmuneRACE study, and 1,000 to 1,500 subjects contributed by 6 global collaborators. Deeply sampled blood TCRbeta repertoires from subjects exposed to, actively infected with, or recovered from COVID-19 were included in the dataset. A freely available public database, intended as a resource for researchers studying the immune response to SARS-CoV-2, is where the repertoires were released. The material from the prospective study consisted of cDNA or gDNA derived from T cells, B-cell-depleted T cells, or PBMCs. On the study overall, not on this receptor specifically: Clinical and demographic metadata were provided uncurated, with the amount varying by source and participant.

TCRbeta CDR3 regions were amplified from genomic DNA by means of the immunoSEQ Assay, a bias-controlled multiplex PCR. The study's own analysis went as follows. Nucleated cell counts per sample were estimated from amplification of reference gene primers within the assay. To quantify the absolute abundance of each unique TCRbeta CDR3 rearrangement, sequence reads were collapsed and filtered. For each sample, productive Simpson clonality was calculated as the square root of Simpson's diversity index over productive rearrangements. TCRdb obtained this table from immuneACCESS and retained in-frame rearrangements with V and J assigned. These tables miss some clones; where compared with another copy, unresolved V genes account for less than half of the shortfall, and the remainder is unexplained. V and J calls and clone size come straight from that table; D and trimming were deduced from the DNA. This sample comprises more than 75,000 clones, roughly 82% of them detected only once. The leading ten clones occupy about 25% of the sample.

Each collaborating institution followed its own protocols to collect whole blood in K2EDTA tubes. For TCRbeta analysis, collaborator samples were shipped as frozen whole blood, as isolated PBMCs, or as DNA extracted from either sample type. Recombination linked TRBV7-2 to TRBJ2-2, with no reliable assignment of the D segment. The sample was peripheral blood. This clonotype was sampled from a man between 60 and 70 years old with acute or convalescent COVID-19. The DNA sequence is TGTGCCAGCAGCTTTAGAGGCCAAAACACCGGGGAGCTGTTTTTT. Translation gives CASSFRGQNTGELFF.